A single sample gave rise to the 9 T cell receptor beta chains below, sequenced in a study of PD-L1 blockade in urothelial cancer. Some clones are missing from TCRdb's copy, which holds only in-frame ones; the method was immunoSEQ multiplex PCR. The repertoire consists of roughly 55,000 clones, with approximately 86% occurring once and the leading ten covering roughly 20%. As for time point: pretreatment peripheral blood. The sample in question was PBMCs, obtained around atezolizumab (anti-PD-L1) treatment. Receptors originate from a man in his 60s with urothelial cancer.

The V call is TRBV25-1, the J call TRBJ2-7; 7 nucleotides align to TRBD1. CDR3 length equals 14 residues. Per the germline V gene, CDR1 is MGHDK and CDR2 is SYGVNS. After removal of 2 bases from V and 6 bases from J, the junction contained 7 bases not matched to a gene. For the CDR3, the DNA is TGTGCCAGCAGTGAAATCGGCCAGGGGGTCGAGCAGTACTTC. It is translated as CASSEIGQGVEQYF.

CDR3 DNA: TGTGCCAGCAGAAAAGTAGCGGGATCCTACGAGCAGTACTTC. Its translation is CASRKVAGSYEQYF. V usage is TRBV27 and J usage is TRBJ2-7, with TRBD2 identical over 8 bases. This CDR3 region has 14 residues. The V gene's germline CDR1 is MNHEY and CDR2 SMNVEV (reference sequence). Trimming took 6 bases from V and 1 from J; bases not matched to a gene: 5.

V and J are TRBV10-1 and TRBJ2-1, with a possible D match to TRBD2 (6 bases). CDR3 length: 13 amino acids. From germline, CDR1 is WNHNN and CDR2 SYGVQD (reference sequence). The CDR3 reads CAVGGRSYNEQFF. The DNA of the CDR3 is TGCGCAGTGGGGGGTCGCTCCTACAATGAGCAGTTCTTC.

The CDR3 is CASSYPGQTQYF. DNA for the CDR3: TGCGCCAGCAGCTACCCCGGTCAGACCCAGTACTTC. This rearrangement joins TRBV5-1 to TRBJ2-5; unclear D gene. The CDR3 covers 12 residues. Germline V gives CDR1 SGHRS, CDR2 YFSETQ. V gave up 3 bases and J gave up 6 bases, with 9 bases separating them.

This chain uses TRBV27 with TRBJ1-1; no definite D call. V was pared by 2 bases and J by 1 base, with 5 bases between. CDR1 is MNHEY, CDR2 SMNVEV, per germline (reference sequence). This CDR3 region has 13 residues. CDR3 protein: CASSLKPNTEAFF. Here the CDR3 DNA reads TGTGCCAGCAGTTTAAAGCCGAACACTGAAGCTTTCTTT.

The chain couples TRBV30 to TRBJ2-2; tentatively, D is TRBD1 (7 bases). Trimming left V 2 bases short and J 6 bases short, with 16 bases between. Germline V gene sequence: CDR1 GTSNPN, CDR2 SVGIG (reference sequence). The CDR3 is 15 residues long. This CDR3 reads CAWSFRGVHPGELFF. DNA of the CDR3: TGTGCCTGGAGTTTCAGGGGGGTACATCCCGGGGAGCTGTTTTTT.

The V call is TRBV5-1, the J call TRBJ2-5; 8 nucleotides align to TRBD1. V shed 4 bases and J 5 bases; nucleotides not matched to a gene: 7. Germline V lookup: CDR1 SGHRS, CDR2 YFSETQ. This CDR3 region has 14 residues. The CDR3 spells CASSTDRAGETQYF. CDR3 nucleotide sequence: TGCGCCAGCAGCACGGACAGGGCGGGCGAGACCCAGTACTTC.

The chain links TRBV6-5 to TRBJ1-1, with TRBD1 matching 7 bases. The trim removed 0 bases at V and 5 bases at J, leaving 6 bases unmatched. Germline CDR1 MNHEY, CDR2 SVGAGI. The CDR3 consists of 15 residues. The CDR3 DNA reads as TGTGCCAGCAGTTACTCGATACAGGGGTGGACTGAAGCTTTCTTT. Amino acid sequence: CASSYSIQGWTEAFF.

V gene TRBV2 combines with J gene TRBJ2-7, with 7 bases aligning to TRBD1. This CDR3 region has 12 residues. Germline values: CDR1 SNHLY, CDR2 FYNNEI. J was trimmed by 2 bases and V by 8 bases; bases with no gene match: 3. CDR3 amino acids: CASGQVPYEQYF. The DNA of the CDR3 is TGTGCCAGCGGACAGGTACCCTACGAGCAGTACTTC.